The rows below give T cell receptor beta chains drawn from one sample of a study of shared clonotypes between healthy human individuals. Repertoires were generated with immunoSEQ multiplex PCR, while TCRdb's copy carries only in-frame clones and drops some. The data show about 500,000 clones, roughly three quarters seen once. Sequenced: PBMCs. The receptors were sampled from a middle-aged woman in good health. Some clones in this sample may be carry-over from other donors' samples. The conserved cysteine and the conserved F or W are not part of the CDR3 here. Each record gives: J gene, V gene, CDR3 protein.

j_call: TRBJ2-1; v_call: TRBV27; cdr3_aa: ASKDRIAGGPNEQF
j_call: NA; v_call: TRBV2; cdr3_aa: ASKAVEYEQY
j_call: TRBJ2-1; v_call: TRBV2; cdr3_aa: ASSELGSGYNEQF
j_call: TRBJ2-7; v_call: TRBV28; cdr3_aa: ASIPTTSGSYEQY
j_call: TRBJ2-7; v_call: TRBV10-3; cdr3_aa: AISASRGGGYEQY
j_call: TRBJ2-5; v_call: TRBV5-1; cdr3_aa: ASSSGTSGGETQY
j_call: TRBJ2-5; v_call: TRBV18; cdr3_aa: ASSPPKSAQETQY
j_call: TRBJ1-2; v_call: TRBV6-1; cdr3_aa: ASSEETWDRAYGYT
j_call: TRBJ2-7; v_call: TRBV28; cdr3_aa: ASQNLVYEQY
j_call: TRBJ2-2; v_call: TRBV7-8; cdr3_aa: ASSPRRGRTGELF
j_call: TRBJ2-1; v_call: TRBV28; cdr3_aa: ASSLGLAGGPLAWEQF
j_call: TRBJ2-5; v_call: TRBV28; cdr3_aa: ASSTQAGEETQY
j_call: TRBJ2-1; v_call: TRBV4-3; cdr3_aa: ASSQDIGKLPKLNEQF
j_call: TRBJ1-4; v_call: TRBV9; cdr3_aa: ASSYGTGTNEKLF
j_call: TRBJ2-6; v_call: TRBV29-1; cdr3_aa: SVAITGANVLT
j_call: TRBJ2-4; v_call: TRBV19; cdr3_aa: ATKGLAGGLGKNIQY
j_call: TRBJ2-7; v_call: TRBV6-1; cdr3_aa: ASTGQRSYEQY
j_call: TRBJ2-1; v_call: TRBV7-9; cdr3_aa: ASSGRLAGVGGAQF
j_call: TRBJ1-4; v_call: TRBV6-6; cdr3_aa: ASEDGGRGTNEKLF
j_call: TRBJ2-7; v_call: TRBV7-2; cdr3_aa: ASSLGPTRGKGEQY